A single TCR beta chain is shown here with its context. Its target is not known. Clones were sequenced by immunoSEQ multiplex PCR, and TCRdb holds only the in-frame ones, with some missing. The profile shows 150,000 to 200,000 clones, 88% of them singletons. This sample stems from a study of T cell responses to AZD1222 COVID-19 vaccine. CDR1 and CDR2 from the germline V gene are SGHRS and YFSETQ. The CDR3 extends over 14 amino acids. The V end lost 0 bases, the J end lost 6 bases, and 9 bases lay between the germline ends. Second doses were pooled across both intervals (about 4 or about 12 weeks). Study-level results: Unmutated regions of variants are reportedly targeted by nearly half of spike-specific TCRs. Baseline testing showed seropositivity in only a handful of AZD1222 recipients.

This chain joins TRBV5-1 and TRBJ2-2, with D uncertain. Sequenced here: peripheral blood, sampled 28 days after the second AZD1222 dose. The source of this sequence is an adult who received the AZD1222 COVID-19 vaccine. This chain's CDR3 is CASSLDLPPGELFF. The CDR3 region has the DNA TGCGCCAGCAGCTTGGATCTACCCCCCGGGGAGCTGTTTTTT.